The sequence of this T cell receptor beta chain was determined in a study of type 1 and type 2 diabetes patients. At the level of the study: The cohort mixed type 1 diabetes, type 2 diabetes and nondiabetic donors.

This clonotype was counted only a few times. Amplification started from genomic DNA. A primer set of 30 forward and 13 reverse primers amplified the CDR3. MiXCR, applied by TCRdb to the multiplex PCR reads, yields one record per CDR3 protein. The sample records 250,000 or so distinct CDR3 sequences, roughly 48% being singletons. This CDR3 is 13 amino acids long. Germline-derived CDR1 and CDR2 are DFQATT and SNEGSKA (reference sequence). V was pared by 6 bases and J by 7 bases, with 18 bases between. The TCR comes from a man between 18 and 29 years old with type 2 diabetes. Sequenced input: peripheral blood mononuclear cells (PBMCs). This rearrangement joins TRBV20-1 to TRBJ2-5; D remains unclear. CDR3 loop: CSAPGSSLGTQYF. The CDR3 DNA sequence: TGCAGTGCCCCGGGCTCTTCCTTGGGGACCCAGTACTTC.